The T cell receptor beta chain under discussion was sequenced for a study of cytomegalovirus exposure and HLA in healthy donors. The study, taken as a whole, reports: When presence/absence was analysed, sequencing depth was taken to be roughly uniform across donors. The classifier reportedly diagnosed cytomegalovirus status with high sensitivity and specificity.

Primers: 60 Vbeta forward and 13 Jbeta reverse. The repertoire was sequenced with immunoSEQ multiplex PCR; TCRdb's copy has only in-frame clones and lacks some. This table holds around 140,000 clones, about 80% found once. At the time of sampling, donors were nominally healthy, though unrecorded immune exposures were likely. Of note for this clone: Its antigen is unidentified.

The CDR3 sequence is 12 residues long. V shed 5 bases and J shed 6 bases, with 11 bases lying between them. Germline V gene lookup returns CDR1 SGHTA and CDR2 FQGNSA. The chain couples TRBV7-2 to TRBJ2-7; the D gene is possibly TRBD2 (6 bases). This sequence originates from a middle-aged man in good health and CMV-seronegative. The sequencing sample was made of PBMCs. CDR3 in amino acids: CASSRGNGEQYF. In DNA, the CDR3 is TGTGCCAGCAGCCGGGGGAATGGCGAGCAGTACTTC.